This T cell receptor beta chain derives from a study of T cell responses to AZD1222 COVID-19 vaccine. Study results and limitations: Nearly half of spike-specific TCRs reportedly target unmutated variant regions. Regions 160-218 and 743-854 held dominance among vaccine-associated CD4 TCRs, which spanned spike. All repertoire sampling was performed exclusively after the peak T cell response.

Concerning this clone: Its antigen remains unidentified.

The protocol was immunoSEQ multiplex PCR, while the TCRdb copy is restricted to in-frame clones and leaves out a portion. The sample yields 130,000 to 150,000 clones, under 95% seen once. The source material was peripheral blood, sampled on day 0 of AZD1222 vaccination. The source of this sequence is an adult in good health.

The CDR3 loop reads CASRKAPGHTEAFF. The CDR3, as DNA: TGTGCCAGCCGTAAGGCCCCGGGACACACTGAAGCTTTCTTT. The rearrangement joins TRBV6-5 to TRBJ1-1, with D perhaps matching TRBD1 (5 bases). The germline CDR1 and CDR2 sequences are MNHEY and SVGAGI. The length of the CDR3 is 14 residues. V gave up 8 bases and J gave up 3 bases, with 16 bases separating them.